This TCR beta chain was identified in a study of shared clonotypes between healthy human individuals. Across the study: A couple of women and a few men aged 18 to 49 served as donors. Study findings and constraints: Deeper or shallower sequencing was expected to change how clonotypes are shared among donors. Rarefaction analysis demonstrated incomplete sorted-subset sequencing notwithstanding large depth.

For this clone: Its specificity is not known.

The CDR3 spans 16 residues. V dropped 2 bases and J dropped 1 base, with 15 bases sitting between them. The V gene's germline CDR1 is SEHNR and CDR2 FQNEAQ (reference sequence). The study ran the assay at deep level. TCRdb keeps only in-frame clones here, not all; method: immunoSEQ multiplex PCR. Here the sample spans over a million clones, roughly 96% being singletons. The TCR sequence derives from a man in his thirties or forties in good health. The V and J genes are TRBV7-9 and TRBJ2-7; D gene ambiguous. Sequencing was performed on naive CD4+ T cells sorted from blood. Subset indicated: CD45RA+ positively selected. The CDR3 DNA reads as TGTGCCAGCAGCTTATCGGCAGCATTGAGTTCCTACGAGCAGTACTTC. It translates to CASSLSAALSSYEQYF.